The clone carrying this TCR beta chain was seen more than once but under ten times. The entry originates in a study of blood T cell repertoires in COVID-19. The CDR3 extends over 17 amino acids. CDR1 is LNHNV and CDR2 is YYDKDF in the germline V gene (reference sequence). V was shortened by 3 bases and J by 9 bases, with 21 bases between the two germline ends. TCRdb keeps only in-frame clones here, not all; method: immunoSEQ multiplex PCR. The table shows about 180,000 clones, with around 83% occurring only once. The sequencing sample was made of peripheral blood. The rearrangement uses TRBV15 and TRBJ1-6; D may be TRBD1 (6 bases). This receptor was obtained from a woman in her twenties or thirties with active or convalescent COVID-19. CDR3 region: CATSRDLFRDTLSPLHF. CDR3 in DNA: TGTGCCACCAGCAGGGACCTCTTCCGGGACACCCTTTCACCCCTCCACTTT.